The clone carrying this T cell receptor beta chain was seen only a few times. The sample originates from a study of blood T cell repertoires in COVID-19. Only in-frame clones appear in the TCRdb table, and some are missing; sequencing was by immunoSEQ multiplex PCR. Altogether about 120,000 clones are present, about four fifths being singletons, with the ten largest covering almost 4%. Germline CDR1 reads MDHEN; CDR2 reads SYDVKM. The V end lost 5 bases, the J end lost 4 bases, and 8 bases lay between the germline ends. The CDR3 runs to 12 residues. This sequence originates from a woman of 80 years or more with acute or convalescent COVID-19. J is TRBJ1-2 and V is TRBV28; D might be TRBD1 (5 bases). Material: peripheral blood. The CDR3 protein is CASSPDSYGYTF. CDR3 coding DNA: TGTGCCAGCAGTCCCGACAGCTATGGCTACACCTTC.